A single T cell receptor (beta chain) is shown here with its context. Described treatment: about 20 received Ad26.COV2.S at low or high dose, single or two shots; several received placebo; per-sample allocation not given. Samples came from day 63 after the first vaccine or placebo injection. Data came from immunoSEQ multiplex PCR; TCRdb stores just in-frame clones and leaves some out. Among roughly 500,000 clones listed, around 85% were seen once. The data are from a study of Ad26.COV2.S vaccination and SARS-CoV-2 variants. Overall study context: The authors gave Ad26.COV2.S intramuscularly, either once or twice 56 days apart.

This CDR3 comprises 14 residues. The specimen was peripheral blood, collected in a trial of Ad26.COV2.S vaccine versus placebo. The gene calls are TRBV21-1 and TRBJ2-1; the table assigns TRBD2, which was not confirmed against the DNA. TRBV21-1 is noted as a pseudogene. The receptor's source is a person between 18 and 65 years old who received the Ad26.COV2.S COVID-19 vaccine or a placebo. CDR3 DNA: TGTGCCACTAAGCGGGGCCGAAACTACAATGAGCAGTTCTTC. This gives the protein CATKRGRNYNEQFF.